One TCR beta chain is described in this entry. No antigen is known for it. Other DNA variants within this sample encode the same CDR3. The germline V gene has CDR1 LNHDA and CDR2 SQIVND (reference sequence). The CDR3 loop spans 14 amino acids. Trimming shortened V by 3 bases and J by 1 base, and 7 bases separated the two germline ends. These data belong to a study of Ad26.COV2.S vaccination and SARS-CoV-2 variants. Study overall: COV1001, an Ad26.COV2.S trial, supplied this vaccine-arm donor.

Assay: immunoSEQ multiplex PCR; the TCRdb copy retains only in-frame clones and omits some. The sample shows hundreds of thousands of clones, roughly 89% of them seen only once. The treatment is: roughly 19 received Ad26.COV2.S at low or high dose, single or two shots; about 5 received placebo; per-sample allocation not given. Samples analyzed were those drawn on day 63 after the first vaccine or placebo injection. Study observations and caveats: Placebo recipients trailed vaccine recipients in spike-specific TCR breadth. The TCR breadth and depth analyses may have understated or missed part of the total T cell responses.

Here the sequenced sample was peripheral blood, taken in a trial of Ad26.COV2.S vaccine versus placebo. This receptor was taken from a person aged 18-60 years who received the Ad26.COV2.S COVID-19 vaccine or a placebo. The V gene is TRBV19, the J gene TRBJ1-5; tentative D call: TRBD1 (5 bases). CDR3 DNA: TGTGCCAGTAGTATCCGGGACAGCAATCAGCCCCAGCATTTT. Translation: CASSIRDSNQPQHF. The whole variable domain, remainder taken from reference TRBV19 and TRBJ1-5, is DGGITQSPKYLFRKEGQNVTLSCEQNLNHDAMYWYRQDPGQGLRLIYYSQIVNDFQKGDIAEGYSVSREKKESFPLTVTSAQKNPTAFYLCASSIRDSNQPQHFGDGTRLSIL.